This T cell receptor beta chain was profiled in a study of PD-1 blockade in mismatch repair-deficient tumors. Turning to the study itself: Patients had fewer than 15 mismatch repair-deficient cancer types and were previously treated and progressing.

General study findings and limits: Tumor-resident clones, often undetectable pretreatment in blood, expanded then contracted after pembrolizumab.

Data came from immunoSEQ multiplex PCR; TCRdb stores just in-frame clones and leaves some out. The profile covers roughly 16,000 clones, with about four fifths appearing a single time and under 20% taken by the ten largest. V was clipped by 5 bases and J by 4 bases; unmatched bases: 10. Germline V gene data show CDR1 as SGHTA and CDR2 as FQGNSA. The CDR3 has 15 amino acids. In regard to this clone: Antigen specificity is unknown.

TCRs were sequenced from a few patients responding to pembrolizumab. The J gene is TRBJ1-2, the V gene TRBV7-2; 7 positions match TRBD1. The input for sequencing was PBMCs, taken before pembrolizumab treatment. The clonotype comes from an adult with mismatch repair-deficient cancer. Here the CDR3 reads CASSVQRDSLYGYTF. The CDR3 DNA is TGTGCCAGCAGCGTTCAACGGGACAGTCTCTATGGCTACACCTTC.